The 8 T cell receptor beta chains below come from one sample, sequenced in a study of blood T cell repertoires in COVID-19. Method: immunoSEQ multiplex PCR; TCRdb's copy keeps in-frame clones and lacks some. This table holds about 240,000 clones, 75% to 90% found once. The material sequenced was PBMCs or T cells enriched from blood (not recorded which). These receptors were obtained from a woman aged 40 to 50 with acute COVID-19.

The chain combines TRBV2 with TRBJ2-7, with 7 nucleotides matching TRBD1. In germline, CDR1 is SNHLY, CDR2 FYNNEI. The CDR3 covers 15 residues. Trimming took 4 bases from V and 6 from J; bases not matched to a gene: 12. CDR3 residues: CASSAWSGGLREQYF. DNA for the CDR3: TGTGCCAGCAGTGCTTGGTCAGGGGGTCTACGCGAGCAGTACTTC.

The rearrangement joins TRBV29-1 to TRBJ2-7, with 10 bases lining up with TRBD1. The germline V gene has CDR1 SQVTM and CDR2 ANQGSEA. CDR3 length: 15 residues. J gave up 4 bases and V 6 bases, and 12 bases lay outside the gene matches. CDR3 loop: CSVLKPGQGTYEQYF. The CDR3 nucleotides read TGCAGCGTCTTAAAACCGGGACAGGGGACGTACGAGCAGTACTTC.

V gene TRBV7-9 combines with J gene TRBJ2-7; 7 bases map to TRBD2. Germline CDR1 is SEHNR and CDR2 is FQNEAQ (reference sequence). With V trimmed by 4 bases and J by 3 bases, 18 bases remained unmatched. The CDR3 is 18 residues long. The DNA of the CDR3 is TGTGCCAGCAGCTCCGACCACCCGCTTCAGCGGGAAAGCTACGAGCAGTACTTC. Translation: CASSSDHPLQRESYEQYF.

This clone was found once. V usage is TRBV5-1 and J usage is TRBJ2-1; 9 nucleotides match TRBD2. V gave up 0 bases and J gave up 7 bases; unmatched junction bases: 8. CDR1 and CDR2 (germline): SGHRS, YFSETQ. This CDR3 spans 16 amino acids. The CDR3 coding sequence is TGCGCCAGCAGCTTGGCGGGCGGGAGGGCCGTAAATGAGCAGTTCTTC. Its protein product is CASSLAGGRAVNEQFF.

V and J are TRBV19 and TRBJ1-1, with no clear D. V was shortened by 3 bases and J by 4 bases, with 6 bases between the two germline ends. Germline values: CDR1 LNHDA, CDR2 SQIVND (reference sequence). The CDR3 runs to 12 residues. The CDR3 bases are TGTGCCAGTAGTATGGTCAGCACTGAAGCTTTCTTT. As protein: CASSMVSTEAFF.

This chain uses TRBV7-2 with TRBJ1-5, with TRBD1 matching over 8 bases. CDR3 length: 15 residues. Unmatched junction bases numbered 6, after V lost 2 bases and J lost 6 bases. Germline assignment: CDR1 SGHTA and CDR2 FQGNSA. CDR3 sequence (DNA): TGTGCCAGCAGCTTAAGACAGGGGACGGCTCAGCCCCAGCATTTT. As protein: CASSLRQGTAQPQHF.

This clone was counted a single time. The chain links TRBV18 to TRBJ2-2; a weak D match, TRBD2 (6 bases). V was trimmed by 2 bases and J by 1 base, leaving 8 bases between them. CDR1 and CDR2 (germline): KGHSH, LQKENI. The CDR3 contains 15 residues. The CDR3 sequence is CASSPGTLNTGELFF. The CDR3 nucleotides are TGTGCCAGCTCACCAGGGACTCTGAACACCGGGGAGCTGTTTTTT.

The genes are TRBV5-6 and TRBJ1-1; 8 bases agree with TRBD1. Germline CDR1 SGHDT, CDR2 YYEEEE. V gave up 4 bases and J gave up 5 bases; unmatched junction bases: 1. The CDR3 covers 12 residues. The CDR3 coding sequence is TGTGCCAGCAGCAGGACAGGGACTGAAGCTTTCTTT. Protein sequence: CASSRTGTEAFF. Full variable domain (rest looked up from reference TRBV5-6 and TRBJ1-1): DAGVTQSPTHLIKTRGQQVTLRCSPKSGHDTVSWYQQALGQGPQFIFQYYEEEERQRGNFPDRFSGHQFPNYSSELNVNALLLGDSALYLCASSRTGTEAFFGQGTRLTVV.